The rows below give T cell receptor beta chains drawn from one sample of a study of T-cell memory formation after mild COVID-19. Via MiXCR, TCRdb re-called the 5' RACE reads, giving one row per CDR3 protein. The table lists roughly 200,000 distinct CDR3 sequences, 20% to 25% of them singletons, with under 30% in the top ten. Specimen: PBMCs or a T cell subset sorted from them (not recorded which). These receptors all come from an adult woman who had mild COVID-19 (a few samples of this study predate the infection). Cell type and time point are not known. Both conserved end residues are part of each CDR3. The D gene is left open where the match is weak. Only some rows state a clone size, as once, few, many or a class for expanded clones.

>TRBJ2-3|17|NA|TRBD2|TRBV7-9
TGTGCCAGCAGCCCCCCCGAACTAGCGGCTAGCACAGATACGCAGTATTTT
CASSPPELAASTDTQYF
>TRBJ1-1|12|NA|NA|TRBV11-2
TGTGCCAGCAGCTTAGGGGGACGCGAAGCTTTCTTT
CASSLGGREAFF
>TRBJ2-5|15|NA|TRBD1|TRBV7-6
TGTGCCAGCAGCCGACCTGGGACAGGGGTAGAGACCCAGTACTTC
CASSRPGTGVETQYF
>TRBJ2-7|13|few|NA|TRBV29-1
TGCAGCGTTGAAGAGGCAGTTTCCTACGAGCAGTACTTC
CSVEEAVSYEQYF
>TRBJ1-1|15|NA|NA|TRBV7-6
TGTGCCAGCAGCTTAGGACAATCTCCACTTACTGAAGCTTTCTTT
CASSLGQSPLTEAFF
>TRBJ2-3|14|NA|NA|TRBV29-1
TGCAGCGTTGATTCAGCGGAGGCCACAGATACGCAGTATTTT
CSVDSAEATDTQYF
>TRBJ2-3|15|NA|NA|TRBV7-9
TGTGCCAGCAGCCCCCACCTCGAGGGCACAGATACGCAGTATTTT
CASSPHLEGTDTQYF
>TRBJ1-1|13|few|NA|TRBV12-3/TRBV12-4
TGTGCCAGCATGGACACCCTAAGGCCTGAAGCTTTCTTT
CASMDTLRPEAFF
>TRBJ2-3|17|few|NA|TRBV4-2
TGTGCCAGCAGCCAAGTTGACTCCCAAGTGGGCACAGATACGCAGTATTTT
CASSQVDSQVGTDTQYF
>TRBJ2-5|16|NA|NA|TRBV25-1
TGTGCCAGCAGTGAATTCGGGACTCCCGGCGGAGAGACCCAGTACTTC
CASSEFGTPGGETQYF
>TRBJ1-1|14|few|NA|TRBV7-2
TGTGCCAGCAGCTTCAACACGGGTGGGACTGAAGCTTTCTTT
CASSFNTGGTEAFF
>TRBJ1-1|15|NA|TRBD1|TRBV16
TGTGCCAGCAGCCAAACGACAGGGGGAAACACTGAAGCTTTCTTT
CASSQTTGGNTEAFF
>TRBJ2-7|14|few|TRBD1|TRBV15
TGTGCCACCAGCCCTAGGGACAGAACCTACGAGCAGTACTTC
CATSPRDRTYEQYF
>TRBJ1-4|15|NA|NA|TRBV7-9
TGTGCCAGCAGCAGCCCGAGACACCGGAATGAAAAACTGTTTTTT
CASSSPRHRNEKLFF
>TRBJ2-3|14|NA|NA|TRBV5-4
TGTGCCAGCAGCTCGGGACTTAAATCAGATACGCAGTATTTT
CASSSGLKSDTQYF
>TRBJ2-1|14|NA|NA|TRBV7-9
TGTGCCAGCAGTCAAGAGGGGGGCTGGAATGAGCAGTTCTTC
CASSQEGGWNEQFF
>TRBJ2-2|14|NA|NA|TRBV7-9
TGTGCCAGCAGCTTAGCGAGTAGCACCGGGGAGCTGTTTTTT
CASSLASSTGELFF
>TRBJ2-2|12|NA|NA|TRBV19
TGTGCCAGTTCCGTGGACACCGGGGAGCTGTTTTTT
CASSVDTGELFF
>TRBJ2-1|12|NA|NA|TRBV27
TGTGCCAGCAGTGGGAGACAATACGAGCAGTTCTTC
CASSGRQYEQFF
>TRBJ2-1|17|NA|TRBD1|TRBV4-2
TGTGCCAGCAGCCAAGAGCACAGGGGGGTGGTAGCCGATGAGCAGTTCTTC
CASSQEHRGVVADEQFF
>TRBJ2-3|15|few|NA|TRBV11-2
TGTGCCAGCAGCTCGCGCGGACGTTACACAGATACGCAGTATTTT
CASSSRGRYTDTQYF
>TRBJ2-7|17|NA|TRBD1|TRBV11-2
TGTGCCAGCAGGGGATACCCCGGGACAGGGGGCTCCTACGAGCAGTACTTC
CASRGYPGTGGSYEQYF
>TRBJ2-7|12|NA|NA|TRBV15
TGTGCCACCAGAGGCCTTCATTACGAGCAGTACTTC
CATRGLHYEQYF
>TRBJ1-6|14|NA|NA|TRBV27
TGTGCCAGCAGTCCCTGGGACGGGAATTCACCCCTCCACTTT
CASSPWDGNSPLHF
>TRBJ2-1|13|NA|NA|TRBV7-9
TGTGCCAGCAGCCTCGACGCAGGCAATGAGCAGTTCTTC
CASSLDAGNEQFF
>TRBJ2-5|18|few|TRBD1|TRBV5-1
TGCGCCAGCAGCGGGACCCGGGACAGGCCCTTTAATCAAGAGACCCAGTACTTC
CASSGTRDRPFNQETQYF
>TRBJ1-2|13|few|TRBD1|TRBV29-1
TGCAGTGAGGACAGGGTGGACTCCTATGGCTACACCTTC
CSEDRVDSYGYTF
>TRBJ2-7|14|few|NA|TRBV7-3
TGTGCCAGCAGCTCCCTAGGAGGGCCCTACGAGCAGTACTTC
CASSSLGGPYEQYF
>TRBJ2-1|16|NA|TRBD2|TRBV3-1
TGTGCCAGCAGCCCCCCCGGGCTAGCGGGGAAGTATGAGCAGTTCTTC
CASSPPGLAGKYEQFF
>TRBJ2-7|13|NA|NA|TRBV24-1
TGTGCCACCAGTGGGGTTAACCTATACGAGCAGTACTTC
CATSGVNLYEQYF
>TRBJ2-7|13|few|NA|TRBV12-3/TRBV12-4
TGTGCCAGTGGCACTCCGAGCTCCTACGAGCAGTACTTC
CASGTPSSYEQYF
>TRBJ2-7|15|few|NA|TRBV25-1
TGTGCCAGCAGTGACTCCAGCGGTCACTCCTACGAGCAGTACTTC
CASSDSSGHSYEQYF
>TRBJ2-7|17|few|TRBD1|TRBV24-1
TGTGCCACCAGTGATCGTCCAGGACAGGGGAATTCCTACGAGCAGTACTTC
CATSDRPGQGNSYEQYF
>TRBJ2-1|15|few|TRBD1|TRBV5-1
TGCGCCAGCAGCCCGGACAGGGCCTCCTACAATGAGCAGTTCTTC
CASSPDRASYNEQFF
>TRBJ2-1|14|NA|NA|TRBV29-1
TGCAGCGTTGTGGGCGGGACCCCTGACAATGAGCAGTTCTTC
CSVVGGTPDNEQFF
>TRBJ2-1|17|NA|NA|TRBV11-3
TGTGCCAGCAGCTTAGGAAATGCCGGGGTACCCTACAATGAGCAGTTCTTC
CASSLGNAGVPYNEQFF
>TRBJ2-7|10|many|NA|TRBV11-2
TGTGCCAGCAGCACCCACGAGCAGTACTTC
CASSTHEQYF
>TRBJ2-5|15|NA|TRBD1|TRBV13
TGTGCCAGCAGCGGGGGACAGGGGATGGGAGAGACCCAGTACTTC
CASSGGQGMGETQYF
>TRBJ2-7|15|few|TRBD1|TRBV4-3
TGCGCCAGCAGCCAAGATACAGGGGGACGGCGGGAGCAGTACTTC
CASSQDTGGRREQYF
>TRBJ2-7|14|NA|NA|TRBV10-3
TGTGCCATCAGGAAACCGACAGCTTCCTACGAGCAGTACTTC
CAIRKPTASYEQYF
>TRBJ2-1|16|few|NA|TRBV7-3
TGTGCCAGCAGCGACCCCTCGGGACGATCTTACAATGAGCAGTTCTTC
CASSDPSGRSYNEQFF
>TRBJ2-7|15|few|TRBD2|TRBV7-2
TGTGCCAGCAGCGAAACCGGGACTAGCGGGGGCGAGCAGTACTTC
CASSETGTSGGEQYF
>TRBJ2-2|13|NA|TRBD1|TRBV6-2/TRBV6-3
TGTGCCAGCGGGACAGGGGAGGCCGGGGAGCTGTTTTTT
CASGTGEAGELFF
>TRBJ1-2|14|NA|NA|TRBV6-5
TGTGCCAGCAGTTACGGTGCAGGGAACTATGGCTACACCTTC
CASSYGAGNYGYTF
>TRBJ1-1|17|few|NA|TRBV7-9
TGTGCCAGCAGCTTAGGGAACCTAAGGGCTATGGGCACTGAAGCTTTCTTT
CASSLGNLRAMGTEAFF
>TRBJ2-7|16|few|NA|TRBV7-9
TGTGCCAGCAGCGACCCCCGGGGCCACCCTAACTACGAGCAGTACTTC
CASSDPRGHPNYEQYF
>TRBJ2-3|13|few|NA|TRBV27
TGTGCCAGCAGTCGGACAGGCACAGATACGCAGTATTTT
CASSRTGTDTQYF
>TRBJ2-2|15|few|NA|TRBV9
TGTGCCAGCAGCGTAGCGGGGATGGGGACCGGGGAGCTGTTTTTT
CASSVAGMGTGELFF
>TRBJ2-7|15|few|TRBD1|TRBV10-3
TGTGCCATCAGTGAGCCTCAGACAGGGGTCTACGAGCAGTACTTC
CAISEPQTGVYEQYF
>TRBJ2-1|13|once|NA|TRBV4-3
TGCGCCAGCAGCCAAGGGAGGGAAAATGAGCAGTTCTTC
CASSQGRENEQFF
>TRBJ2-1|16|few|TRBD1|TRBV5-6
TGTGCCAGCAGCCCGGTCCCGGGACAGGGGGCCAATGAGCAGTTCTTC
CASSPVPGQGANEQFF
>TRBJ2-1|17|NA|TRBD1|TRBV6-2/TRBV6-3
TGTGCCAGCAGTTACAGTCGACAGGGGGGCGCCTACAATGAGCAGTTCTTC
CASSYSRQGGAYNEQFF